The T cell receptor beta chain under discussion was sequenced for a study of blood T cell repertoires in COVID-19. Overall study: From the United States, Italy and Spain came samples of acute and convalescent COVID-19.

Germline loops: CDR1 MNHEY, CDR2 SMNVEV (reference sequence). With 6 bases removed from V and 5 bases from J, the gap between germline ends came to 16 bases. The CDR3 covers 15 residues. Per the authors' pipeline: Nucleated cell counts were estimated from reference gene primer amplification. Clones were read by immunoSEQ multiplex PCR, and TCRdb kept only the in-frame ones, dropping some. V, J and clone size are those of that table, while D and trimming were read from the DNA. The sample consists of roughly 75,000 clones, approximately 80% of them appearing once. The origin of this receptor is a man aged 45 to 65 with acute or convalescent COVID-19. Specimen: peripheral blood. This rearrangement joins TRBV27 to TRBJ1-4; D remains unclear. CDR3 loop: CASSSPPSGNEKLFF. In DNA, the CDR3 is TGTGCCAGCAGCAGCCCCCCCAGCGGAAATGAAAAACTGTTTTTT.